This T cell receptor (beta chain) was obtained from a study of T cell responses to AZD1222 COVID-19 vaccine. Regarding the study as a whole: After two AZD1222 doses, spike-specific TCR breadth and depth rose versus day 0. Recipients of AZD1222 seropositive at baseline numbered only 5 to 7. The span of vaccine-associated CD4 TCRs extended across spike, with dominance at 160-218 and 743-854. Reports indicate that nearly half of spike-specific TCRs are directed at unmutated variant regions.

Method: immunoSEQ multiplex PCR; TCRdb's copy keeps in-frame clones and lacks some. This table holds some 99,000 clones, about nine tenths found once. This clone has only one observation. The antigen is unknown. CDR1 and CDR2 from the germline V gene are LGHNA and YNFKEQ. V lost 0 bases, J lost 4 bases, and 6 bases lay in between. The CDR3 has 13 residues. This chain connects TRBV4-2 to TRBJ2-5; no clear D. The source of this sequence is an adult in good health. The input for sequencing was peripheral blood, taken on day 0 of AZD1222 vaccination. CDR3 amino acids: CASSQEPVETQYF. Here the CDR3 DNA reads TGTGCCAGCAGCCAAGAACCAGTAGAGACCCAGTACTTC.